This T cell receptor beta chain was found in a study of T cells in Graves' hyperthyroidism and ophthalmopathy. At least ten counts were recorded for this clonotype. Its antigen is as yet unknown. TCR beta CDR3 region amplification was performed from RNA transcripts. HTBI primers drove first-round RT-PCR of the TCR CDR3. TCRdb reprocessed the multiplex PCR reads with MiXCR, giving one entry per CDR3 protein. Found here are about 350,000 distinct CDR3 sequences, about a sixth of them singletons; the top ten hold about 16%. For the diagnoses, clinical symptoms, serum thyroxine and TRAb, thyroid ultrasound and orbital computed tomography were used. Study-wide results and limits: Model predictions of ophthalmopathy came a median roughly 6.7 months before onset. Ophthalmopathy was told apart from stable hyperthyroidism by a 13 V-J model. Peripheral blood also featured most of the thyroid clonotypes expanded above 0.001.

The length of the CDR3 is 14 residues. Looked up from germline, CDR1 is MGHRA and CDR2 is YSYEKL. V shed 2 bases, J shed 6 bases, and the junction held 5 bases outside the gene matches. The sequence derives from a woman aged 40 to 49 with Graves' ophthalmopathy. Sequenced input: blood. The chain uses TRBV4-1 and TRBJ1-1; 8 bases align to TRBD1. CDR3 coding DNA: TGCGCCAGCAGCCAACAGGGGGCGATCGCTGAAGCTTTCTTT. This translates into CASSQQGAIAEAFF.